The rows below give T cell receptor beta chains drawn from one sample of a study of blood T cell repertoires in COVID-19. The table came from immunoSEQ multiplex PCR; TCRdb's copy has only in-frame clones and leaves some out. In the table there are about 130,000 clones, roughly 90% of which are singletons. Sequencing was done on a sample of peripheral blood. The source is a man aged 60-69 years with COVID-19, enrolled during active disease. Each CDR3 is given with its conserved first and last residue. A D gene is named only where the DNA matches it firmly. Part of the rows lack a size; the others show once, few, many or a class for expanded clones.

J gene: TRBJ1-2; clone size: -; CDR3 length: 14; V gene: TRBV6-5; D gene: TRBD1; CDR3 DNA: TGTGCCAGCAGCCTAGGACAGGGCGGCTATGGCTACACCTTC; CDR3 protein: CASSLGQGGYGYTF
J gene: TRBJ2-1; clone size: -; CDR3 length: 15; V gene: TRBV7-3; D gene: TRBD2; CDR3 DNA: TGTGCCAGCAGCTTGTCGCTAGCGGGAGGGAGTGAGCAGTTCTTC; CDR3 protein: CASSLSLAGGSEQFF
J gene: TRBJ2-2; clone size: -; CDR3 length: 14; V gene: TRBV5-1; D gene: -; CDR3 DNA: TGCGCCAGCAGCTTGCTAGGGAGAACCGGGGAGCTGTTTTTT; CDR3 protein: CASSLLGRTGELFF
J gene: TRBJ2-3; clone size: -; CDR3 length: 17; V gene: TRBV7-6; D gene: -; CDR3 DNA: TGTGCCAGCAGCTCACAATCGCTAGAGAGATTGGCAGATACGCAGTATTTT; CDR3 protein: CASSSQSLERLADTQYF
J gene: TRBJ2-7; clone size: many; CDR3 length: 13; V gene: TRBV7-9; D gene: TRBD2; CDR3 DNA: TGTGCCAGCAGCCCGGGACTACTCCTGGAGCAGTACTTC; CDR3 protein: CASSPGLLLEQYF
J gene: TRBJ2-7; clone size: few; CDR3 length: 15; V gene: TRBV7-3; D gene: -; CDR3 DNA: TGTGCCAGCAGCTGCCGCCATAAGAGCTCCTACGAGCAGTACTTC; CDR3 protein: CASSCRHKSSYEQYF
J gene: TRBJ1-2; clone size: -; CDR3 length: 12; V gene: TRBV6-2/TRBV6-3; D gene: TRBD1; CDR3 DNA: TGTGCCAGCAGTCAGGGACAGTATGGCTACACCTTC; CDR3 protein: CASSQGQYGYTF
J gene: TRBJ2-3; clone size: -; CDR3 length: 16; V gene: TRBV4-1; D gene: TRBD1; CDR3 DNA: TGCGCCAGCAGCCAACCGGACAGGGGGCGCGCAGATACGCAGTATTTT; CDR3 protein: CASSQPDRGRADTQYF
J gene: TRBJ1-4; clone size: -; CDR3 length: 15; V gene: TRBV18; D gene: TRBD1; CDR3 DNA: TGTGCCAGCTCACGGGGGACAGCAACTAATGAAAAACTGTTTTTT; CDR3 protein: CASSRGTATNEKLFF
J gene: TRBJ2-7; clone size: -; CDR3 length: 11; V gene: TRBV20-1; D gene: -; CDR3 DNA: TGCAGTTTTGGGACTTCCTACGAGCAGTACTTC; CDR3 protein: CSFGTSYEQYF
J gene: TRBJ2-2; clone size: -; CDR3 length: 16; V gene: TRBV5-1; D gene: TRBD2; CDR3 DNA: TGCGCCAGCAGCTTGCCTAGCGGGAGTCTGACCGGGGAGCTGTTTTTT; CDR3 protein: CASSLPSGSLTGELFF
J gene: TRBJ2-3; clone size: -; CDR3 length: 14; V gene: TRBV20-1; D gene: -; CDR3 DNA: TGCAGTGCTAGTACTAGCTCAGCCACAGATACGCAGTATTTT; CDR3 protein: CSASTSSATDTQYF
J gene: TRBJ1-1; clone size: once; CDR3 length: 16; V gene: TRBV9; D gene: -; CDR3 DNA: TGTGCCAGCAGCGTAAGTCAGAATCTTATGAACACTGAAGCTTTCTTT; CDR3 protein: CASSVSQNLMNTEAFF
J gene: TRBJ2-5; clone size: -; CDR3 length: 16; V gene: TRBV10-2; D gene: TRBD2; CDR3 DNA: TGCGCCAGCAGCCCAACTAGCGGGAGGTCCCTATGGACCCAGTACTTC; CDR3 protein: CASSPTSGRSLWTQYF
J gene: TRBJ1-4; clone size: once; CDR3 length: 13; V gene: TRBV6-6; D gene: -; CDR3 DNA: TGTGCCAGCAATGGGGGCTCTAATGAAAAACTGTTTTTT; CDR3 protein: CASNGGSNEKLFF
J gene: TRBJ2-7; clone size: -; CDR3 length: 13; V gene: TRBV10-2; D gene: TRBD1; CDR3 DNA: TGCGCCAGCAGTCCAGACAGGGCCTATTGGGGGAACTTC; CDR3 protein: CASSPDRAYWGNF
J gene: TRBJ1-5; clone size: -; CDR3 length: 16; V gene: TRBV10-2; D gene: TRBD1; CDR3 DNA: TGCGCCAGCAGTGAGTCGTCGACACAGGGGGAGCAGCCCCAGCATTTT; CDR3 protein: CASSESSTQGEQPQHF
J gene: TRBJ2-7; clone size: -; CDR3 length: 14; V gene: TRBV5-4; D gene: TRBD1; CDR3 DNA: TGTGCCAGCAGCCCCCGGGACAGGGCAAACGAGCAGTACTTC; CDR3 protein: CASSPRDRANEQYF
J gene: TRBJ2-7; clone size: -; CDR3 length: 14; V gene: TRBV18; D gene: -; CDR3 DNA: TGTGCCAGCTCATTCCGGGACACAGCCGACGAGCAGTACTTC; CDR3 protein: CASSFRDTADEQYF
J gene: TRBJ1-1; clone size: -; CDR3 length: 15; V gene: TRBV4-1; D gene: TRBD1; CDR3 DNA: TGCGCCAGCAGCCGGGGACAGGGGGGGAACACTGAAGCTTTCTTT; CDR3 protein: CASSRGQGGNTEAFF
J gene: TRBJ1-5; clone size: -; CDR3 length: 16; V gene: TRBV19; D gene: -; CDR3 DNA: TGTGCCAGTAGTATAAGTTGGACAGCTTTATTTCAGCCCCAGCATTTT; CDR3 protein: CASSISWTALFQPQHF
J gene: TRBJ1-1; clone size: -; CDR3 length: 16; V gene: TRBV6-6; D gene: -; CDR3 DNA: TGTGCCAGCAGTTCGAGAACCCCCGCGGGGGACACTGAAGCTTTCTTT; CDR3 protein: CASSSRTPAGDTEAFF
J gene: TRBJ2-2; clone size: -; CDR3 length: 15; V gene: TRBV3-1/TRBV3-2; D gene: -; CDR3 DNA: TGTGCCAGCAGCCAAAATAGCGTTGGGACCGGGGAGCTGTTTTTT; CDR3 protein: CASSQNSVGTGELFF
J gene: TRBJ1-3; clone size: -; CDR3 length: 13; V gene: TRBV3-1/TRBV3-2; D gene: -; CDR3 DNA: TGTGCCAGCAGCCAATCGGGGGGTAACACCATATATTTT; CDR3 protein: CASSQSGGNTIYF
J gene: TRBJ1-1; clone size: -; CDR3 length: 15; V gene: TRBV10-3; D gene: -; CDR3 DNA: TGTGCCATCAGTGAGTCCCCCCTCAGGGGCCCTGAAGCTTTCTTT; CDR3 protein: CAISESPLRGPEAFF
J gene: TRBJ1-5; clone size: -; CDR3 length: 14; V gene: TRBV6-1; D gene: -; CDR3 DNA: TGTGCCAGCAGTGAAGGCGGGGGCTTCCAGCCCCAGCATTTT; CDR3 protein: CASSEGGGFQPQHF
J gene: TRBJ2-7; clone size: -; CDR3 length: 11; V gene: TRBV29-1; D gene: -; CDR3 DNA: TGCAGCGTTGTACAGGCTTACGAGCAGTACTTC; CDR3 protein: CSVVQAYEQYF
J gene: TRBJ2-5; clone size: once; CDR3 length: 14; V gene: TRBV5-1; D gene: TRBD1; CDR3 DNA: TGCGCCAGCAGCATCGGACAGGGAGGAGAGACCCAGTACTTC; CDR3 protein: CASSIGQGGETQYF
J gene: TRBJ2-7; clone size: -; CDR3 length: 15; V gene: TRBV11-2; D gene: -; CDR3 DNA: TGTGCCAGCAGCCCTTTGAGTCTGAGCTCCTACGAGCAGTACTTC; CDR3 protein: CASSPLSLSSYEQYF